The clone carrying this T cell receptor beta chain was counted a single time. These data are taken from a study of blood T cell repertoires in COVID-19. On the study more broadly: Samples came from the United States, Italy and Spain, spanning acute and convalescent COVID-19. In each case, the material was cDNA or gDNA derived from T cells, B-cell-depleted T cells, or PBMCs.

CDR3 length: 13 amino acids. The germline gives CDR1 SGHAT, CDR2 FQNNGV. V was trimmed by 7 bases and J by 4 bases, leaving 13 bases between them. Original processing notes: Estimated nucleated cell counts came from reference gene primer amplification. Data came from immunoSEQ multiplex PCR; TCRdb stores just in-frame clones and leaves some out. The DNA was the basis for D and trimming; V, J and clone size are from that table. Among approximately 94,000 clones listed, over 65% were seen once. Sequencing was carried out using peripheral blood. The clonotype was recovered from a human donor in a cohort sampled during active COVID-19. The V and J genes are TRBV11-2 and TRBJ1-1; D is undetermined. CDR3 amino acids: CASKEGGSTEAFF. CDR3 nucleotides: TGTGCCAGCAAGGAGGGTGGGTCCACTGAAGCTTTCTTT.